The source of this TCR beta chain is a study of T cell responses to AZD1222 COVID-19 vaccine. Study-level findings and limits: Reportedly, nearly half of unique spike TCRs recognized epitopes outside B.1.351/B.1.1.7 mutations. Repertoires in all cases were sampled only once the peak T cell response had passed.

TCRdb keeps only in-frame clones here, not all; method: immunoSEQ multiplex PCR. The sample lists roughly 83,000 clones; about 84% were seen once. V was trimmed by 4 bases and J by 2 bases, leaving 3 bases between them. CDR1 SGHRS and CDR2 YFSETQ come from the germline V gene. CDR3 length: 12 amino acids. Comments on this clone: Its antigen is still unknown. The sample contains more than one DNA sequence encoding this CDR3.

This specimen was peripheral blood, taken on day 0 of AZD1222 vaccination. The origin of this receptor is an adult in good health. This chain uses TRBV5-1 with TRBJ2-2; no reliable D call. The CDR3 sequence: CASSPNTGELFF. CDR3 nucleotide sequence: TGCGCCAGCAGCCCAAACACCGGGGAGCTGTTTTTT.